One and the same sample provided the 9 T cell receptor beta chains below, sequenced in a study of OX40 agonist ivuxolimab in advanced cancers. The library was produced with the immunoSEQ multiplex PCR assay. TCRdb's version of the immuneACCESS table is confined to in-frame rearrangements and falls short of the full clone set. An unresolved V gene accounts for under half of the shortfall where checked; the remainder is of unknown origin. Counted in this sample were 90,000 to 150,000 clones; 80% to 90% of them appeared once. Together, the top ten hold roughly 0.59% of the sample. The sequences come from CD4+ or CD8+ T cells sorted from blood, collected in a trial of the OX40 agonist ivuxolimab. The receptors stem from an adult with an advanced solid tumor such as melanoma, head and neck, liver or kidney cancer.

As to this clone: Other DNA variants within this sample encode the same CDR3. Here the CDR3 reads CASSDRGESTDTQYF. DNA of the CDR3: TGTGCCAGCAGTGACAGGGGGGAAAGCACAGATACGCAGTATTTT. This chain links TRBV6-4 with TRBJ2-3; tentatively, D is TRBD1 or TRBD2 (6 bases each). Trimming took off 2 bases at V and 0 bases at J, with 9 bases between the two ends. This CDR3 spans 15 amino acids. The germline CDR1 and CDR2 sequences are MRHNA and SNTAGT.

The chain carries TRBV4-2 and TRBJ1-2; D call uncertain. V lost 0 bases and J 7 bases, leaving 3 bases between the germline ends. Germline CDR1 is LGHNA and CDR2 is YNFKEQ. The CDR3 has 11 residues. CDR3 loop: CASSQDSGYTF. CDR3 in DNA: TGTGCCAGCAGCCAAGATTCTGGCTACACCTTC.

The rearrangement links TRBV5-1 to TRBJ2-2, with 11 bases lining up with TRBD1. Trimming took 1 base from V and 6 from J; bases not matched to a gene: 5. Germline V gene sequence: CDR1 SGHRS, CDR2 YFSETQ. The CDR3 consists of 16 residues. The CDR3 loop is CASSLLGQGDPGELFF. CDR3 nucleotides: TGCGCCAGCAGCTTGTTGGGACAGGGGGACCCCGGGGAGCTGTTTTTT.

This clone showed up just a few times. The chain combines TRBV19 with TRBJ1-3; TRBD1 might be the D (6 bases). The ends were cut back, 2 bases at V and 0 bases at J, with 17 bases in the middle. This CDR3 has 18 amino acids. CDR1 and CDR2 from the germline V gene are LNHDA and SQIVND (reference sequence). CDR3 protein: CASSIRSGTSASGNTIYF. CDR3 nucleotide sequence: TGTGCCAGTAGTATAAGGAGCGGGACATCGGCCTCTGGAAACACCATATATTTT.

This clone was counted once. V usage is TRBV9 and J usage is TRBJ2-5; TRBD1 or TRBD2 may be the D gene (7 bases each). The germline gives CDR1 SGDLS, CDR2 YYNGEE. The CDR3 is 14 residues long. Trimming stripped 4 bases from V and 4 bases from J, with 14 bases between. CDR3 nucleotides: TGTGCCAGCAGCATTCAGGGGGGGAGAGAGACCCAGTACTTC. Residues: CASSIQGGRETQYF.

The chain combines TRBV6-4 with TRBJ1-2, with TRBD1 identical over 8 bases. CDR1 is MRHNA and CDR2 is SNTAGT in the germline V gene. The CDR3 has 17 amino acids. After removal of 0 bases from V and 6 bases from J, the junction contained 12 bases not matched to a gene. The CDR3 coding sequence is TGTGCCAGCAGTGACTCCCGCCGTGCAGGGGGCTTAAATGGCTACACCTTC. It is translated as CASSDSRRAGGLNGYTF.

This chain joins TRBV9 and TRBJ2-7; 9 positions match TRBD1. Germline CDR1 is SGDLS and CDR2 is YYNGEE. The CDR3 runs to 15 residues. Germline trimming cut 0 bases from V and 5 bases from J; bases unmatched to any gene: 6. The CDR3 bases are TGTGCCAGCAGCGTAGCTGGGACAGGGTCCAACGAGCAGTACTTC. Protein sequence: CASSVAGTGSNEQYF. The entire variable domain, with the rest obtained from reference TRBV9 and TRBJ2-7, is as follows: DSGVTQTPKHLITATGQRVTLRCSPRSGDLSVYWYQQSLDQGLQFLIQYYNGEERAKGNILERFSAQQFPDLHSELNLSSLELGDSALYFCASSVAGTGSNEQYFGPGTRLTVT.

The chain links TRBV27 to TRBJ2-1; TRBD1 matches at 7 bases. The trim removed 2 bases at V and 7 bases at J, leaving 11 bases unmatched. This CDR3 has 16 residues. CDR1 and CDR2 (germline): MNHEY, SMNVEV (reference sequence). CDR3 bases: TGTGCCAGCAGTTTAATTAAAGGGGGCGCCGCAAATGAGCAGTTCTTC. It is translated as CASSLIKGGAANEQFF.

This clone was counted many times. This chain joins TRBV5-1 and TRBJ1-5, with a weak D call TRBD1 (6 bases). CDR1 is SGHRS and CDR2 is YFSETQ in the germline V gene. Trimming pared 4 bases from V and 0 bases from J, leaving 11 bases between. The CDR3 contains 15 residues. The CDR3 loop reads CASSLEGVSNQPQHF. CDR3 in DNA: TGCGCCAGCAGCCTGGAGGGGGTTAGCAATCAGCCCCAGCATTTT.